Listed below are T cell receptor beta chains from one sample, sequenced in a study of blood T cells in healthy people across ages. TCRdb redid the calling of the 5' RACE reads with MiXCR, one entry per CDR3 protein. The table lists roughly 1.5 million distinct CDR3 sequences, approximately 43% of them singletons. The sequenced material came from blood. These receptors all stem from a woman under 30 in good health. CDR3s leave out the opening cysteine and the closing phenylalanine or tryptophan. Clone size is not always given. Where it is, it says once, few, many or a class for expanded clones.

v_call	clone_size	j_call	cdr3_aa
TRBV7-9	-	TRBJ1-2	ASTFGEVDGYT
TRBV10-3	once	TRBJ2-1	GIRATGGTYNEQF
TRBV7-3	-	TRBJ2-5	ASSQQGNLETQY
TRBV9	once	TRBJ2-2	ASSAGTVSTAELF
TRBV25-1	few	TRBJ2-3	ASSESRASSTDTQY
TRBV12-3/TRBV12-4	-	TRBJ1-2	ASSLRGRAGYGYT
TRBV29-1	few	TRBJ2-1	SVPWGLEQF
TRBV20-1	-	TRBJ2-3	SARDQKTDTQY
TRBV4-1	-	TRBJ1-5	ASSHTRDRGSKRH
TRBV7-2	-	TRBJ1-5	ASSPSSQPQH
TRBV20-1	-	TRBJ2-3	SATSREGGLTYTDTQY
TRBV27	-	-	ASRRDSHNEQY
TRBV4-2	few	TRBJ2-7	ASSQVPPGGIYEQY
TRBV25-1	-	TRBJ1-1	ASSEGTPNTEAF
TRBV4-3	once	TRBJ1-2	ASNQEGIGRLGYYGYT
TRBV20-1	-	TRBJ1-1	SARDWGSGHTEAF
TRBV6-2/TRBV6-3	few	TRBJ2-1	ASSHRTGNNEQF
TRBV20-1	few	TRBJ2-1	SAIAGGREQF
TRBV4-3	few	TRBJ1-1	ASSRGRQGTEAF
TRBV10-3	-	TRBJ2-7	AILDRDRGNEQY
TRBV3-1	-	TRBJ1-1	AGSQDGEAF
TRBV20-1	few	TRBJ2-3	SARHQFGGSKDTQY
TRBV20-1	once	TRBJ2-2	SAVWTRGTGELF
TRBV20-1	-	TRBJ2-5	SARLAGEVQETQY
TRBV10-3	-	-	AISENILAGVSEQY
TRBV6-6	-	TRBJ2-7	ASSSIQGAAYEQY
TRBV20-1	-	TRBJ2-1	SAHEELAEQF
TRBV6-5	few	TRBJ2-1	ASSYEAGTSGFRYNEQF
TRBV20-1	-	TRBJ1-1	RPHVSPWRFNTEAF
TRBV20-1	-	TRBJ2-7	SASVDRGKGPYEQY
TRBV7-9	-	TRBJ1-2	ASSRDILSNGYT
TRBV12-3/TRBV12-4	few	TRBJ2-2	AFSAQNTGELF
TRBV9	-	TRBJ1-2	ASIGLAYGYT
TRBV6-2/TRBV6-3	few	TRBJ1-1	ASSWTGWGMNTEAF
TRBV7-9	many	TRBJ1-1	ASSTTGGTEAF
TRBV10-3	-	TRBJ2-7	AISVGRGTYEQY
TRBV5-1	-	TRBJ1-3	ASSGQGTGNTIY
TRBV27	many	TRBJ1-5	ASSFSGYQPQH
TRBV29-1	-	TRBJ2-1	SVGDQEFNEQF
TRBV7-2	few	TRBJ1-1	ASSFIATGVYTEAF
TRBV30	-	TRBJ1-1	AWSVGQLYTEAF
TRBV6-1	-	TRBJ1-6	ASSQKQGAGSAYNSPPH
TRBV20-1	-	TRBJ1-2	SAGQGMAYGYT
TRBV9	few	TRBJ2-1	ASSVAWVTYNEQF